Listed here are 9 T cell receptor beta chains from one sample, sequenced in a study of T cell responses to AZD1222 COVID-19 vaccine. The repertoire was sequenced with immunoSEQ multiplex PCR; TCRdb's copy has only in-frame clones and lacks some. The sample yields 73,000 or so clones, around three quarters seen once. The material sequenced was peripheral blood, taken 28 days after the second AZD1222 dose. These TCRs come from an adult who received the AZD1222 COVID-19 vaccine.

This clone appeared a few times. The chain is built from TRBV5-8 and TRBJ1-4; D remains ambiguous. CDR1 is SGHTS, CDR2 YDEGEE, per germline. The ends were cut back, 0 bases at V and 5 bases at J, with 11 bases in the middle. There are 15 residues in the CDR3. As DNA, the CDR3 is TGTGCCAGCAGCTTGGTATATCCCTACAATGAAAAACTGTTTTTT. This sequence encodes CASSLVYPYNEKLFF.

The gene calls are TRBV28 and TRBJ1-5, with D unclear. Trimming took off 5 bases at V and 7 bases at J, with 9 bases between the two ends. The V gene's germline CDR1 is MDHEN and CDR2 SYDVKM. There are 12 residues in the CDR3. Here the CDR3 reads CASSLKWQPQHF. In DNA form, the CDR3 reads TGTGCCAGCAGTCTAAAGTGGCAGCCCCAGCATTTT.

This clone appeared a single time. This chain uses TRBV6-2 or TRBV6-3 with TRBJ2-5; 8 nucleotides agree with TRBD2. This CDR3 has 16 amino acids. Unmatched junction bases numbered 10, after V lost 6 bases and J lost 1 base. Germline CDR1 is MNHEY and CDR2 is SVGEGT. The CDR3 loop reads CASRPVLAAIQETQYF. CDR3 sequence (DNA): TGTGCCAGCAGACCTGTACTAGCGGCAATCCAAGAGACCCAGTACTTC.

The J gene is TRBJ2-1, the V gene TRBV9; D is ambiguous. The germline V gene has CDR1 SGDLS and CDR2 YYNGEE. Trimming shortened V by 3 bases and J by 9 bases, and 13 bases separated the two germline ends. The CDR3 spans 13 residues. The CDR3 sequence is CASSGSGLGEQFF. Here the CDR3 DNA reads TGTGCCAGCAGCGGATCAGGCTTGGGTGAGCAGTTCTTC.

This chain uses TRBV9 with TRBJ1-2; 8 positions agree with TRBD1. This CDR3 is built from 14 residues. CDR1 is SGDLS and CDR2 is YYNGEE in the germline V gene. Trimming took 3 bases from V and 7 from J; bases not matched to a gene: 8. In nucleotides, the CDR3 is TGTGCCAGCAGCGGGGGAGGACAGGGTCGTGGCTACACCTTC. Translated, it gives CASSGGGQGRGYTF.

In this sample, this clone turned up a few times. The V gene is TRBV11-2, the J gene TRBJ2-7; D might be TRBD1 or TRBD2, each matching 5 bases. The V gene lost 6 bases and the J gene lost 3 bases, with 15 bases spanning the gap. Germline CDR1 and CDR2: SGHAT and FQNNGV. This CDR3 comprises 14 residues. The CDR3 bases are TGTGCCAGCAGACTATCGTCAGGGAGCTACGAGCAGTACTTC. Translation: CASRLSSGSYEQYF.

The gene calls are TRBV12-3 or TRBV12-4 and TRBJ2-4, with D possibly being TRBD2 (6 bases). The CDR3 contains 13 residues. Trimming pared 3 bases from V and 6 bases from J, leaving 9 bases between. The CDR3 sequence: CASSLRRANIQYF. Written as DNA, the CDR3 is TGTGCCAGCAGTTTGAGGAGGGCAAACATTCAGTACTTC.

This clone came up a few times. The CDR3 DNA is TGCGCCAGCAGCTTGAACCAGGGAAACACCATATATTTT. As protein: CASSLNQGNTIYF. V gene TRBV5-1 combines with J gene TRBJ1-3; no clear D. Trimming left V 1 base short and J 4 bases short, with 6 bases between. From germline, CDR1 is SGHRS and CDR2 YFSETQ. The CDR3 is 13 amino acids.

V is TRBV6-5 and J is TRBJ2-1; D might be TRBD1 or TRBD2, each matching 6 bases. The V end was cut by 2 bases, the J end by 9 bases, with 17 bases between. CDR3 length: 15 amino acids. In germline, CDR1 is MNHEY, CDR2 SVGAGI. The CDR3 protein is CASSYLGAGRGEQFF. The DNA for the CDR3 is TGTGCCAGCAGTTACCTGGGGGCCGGGCGGGGTGAGCAGTTCTTC.